This TCR beta chain was recovered during a study of cytomegalovirus exposure and HLA in healthy donors. The germline CDR1 and CDR2 sequences are SGHRS and YFSETQ. The CDR3 is made up of 17 amino acids. The germline V and J ends were trimmed by 0 bases and 4 bases, with 19 bases remaining between them. Primers: 60 Vbeta forward and 13 Jbeta reverse. Produced via immunoSEQ multiplex PCR; TCRdb's table is partial and in-frame only. The sample lists over 95,000 clones, 60% to 80% occurring once. This chain links TRBV5-1 with TRBJ1-1; the D gene is possibly TRBD1 (5 bases). Sequencing input: PBMCs. The sequence derives from a human donor in good health. CDR3 sequence: CASSLGRTLGGVTEAFF. CDR3 bases: TGCGCCAGCAGCTTGGGACGGACTCTAGGAGGGGTCACTGAAGCTTTCTTT.